The rows below give T cell receptor beta chains drawn from one sample of a study of shared clonotypes between healthy human individuals. Measured with immunoSEQ multiplex PCR; TCRdb has only the in-frame clones, and not every one. The data show 1.4 million to 1.5 million clones, roughly 97% seen once. Material: naive CD4+ T cells sorted from blood. The source of these receptors is a man aged 30-40 years in good health. The CDR3 runs from the conserved cysteine through the conserved F or W. The D gene is left open where the match is weak. The size of a clone is reported for some rows only, either as once, few or many, or as a class for expanded clones.

j_gene | abundance | v_gene | d_gene | CDR3nt | CDR3aa
TRBJ1-4 | - | TRBV19 | - | TGTGCCAGTAGTTCGATCACAGTATCAACTAATGAAAAACTGTTTTTT | CASSSITVSTNEKLFF
TRBJ1-4 | - | TRBV18 | - | TGTGCCAGCTCACCTTTAGGACTGGCCGGGGGAAAACTGTTTTTT | CASSPLGLAGGKLFF
TRBJ2-5 | - | TRBV5-5 | TRBD1 | TGTGCCAGCAGCAACAGGGGTGAGGAGACCCAGTACTTC | CASSNRGEETQYF
TRBJ2-1 | - | TRBV7-3 | TRBD2 | TGTGCCAGCAGCACCTCCGGACTAGCGGGATACAATGAGCAGTTCTTC | CASSTSGLAGYNEQFF
TRBJ2-1 | - | TRBV18 | TRBD1 | TGTGCCAGCTCGCCGACTGACAGGGACAATGAGCAGTTCTTC | CASSPTDRDNEQFF
TRBJ2-7 | - | TRBV5-1 | TRBD1 | TGCGCCAGCAGCTTGGACAGGGGGGCCTACGAGCAGTACTTC | CASSLDRGAYEQYF
TRBJ2-4 | - | TRBV18 | - | TGTGCCAGCTCACCAACTCAGGGACTCACACTAGCCAAAAACATTCAGTACTTC | CASSPTQGLTLAKNIQYF
TRBJ2-7 | - | TRBV2 | - | TGTGCCAGCAGAGGGAGGCAGGGTTCTATGTACGAGCAGTACTTC | CASRGRQGSMYEQYF
TRBJ1-1 | - | TRBV5-1 | - | TGCGCCAGCAGCACGGCGGGACATCTGAACACTGAAGCTTTCTTT | CASSTAGHLNTEAFF
TRBJ2-1 | - | TRBV7-2 | TRBD2 | TGTGCCAGCAGCTTAGATGCTAGCGGGGTAAAATACAATGAGCAGTTCTTC | CASSLDASGVKYNEQFF
TRBJ2-5 | - | TRBV14 | TRBD2 | TGTGCCAGCAGCCAAAGCTTAGCGGGAGTGGAGACCCAGTACTTC | CASSQSLAGVETQYF
TRBJ2-1 | - | TRBV7-3 | - | TGTGCCAGCAGCCCGGTAGCAGGGAGAGGATTTCTCAATGAGCAGTTCTTC | CASSPVAGRGFLNEQFF
TRBJ2-5 | - | TRBV2 | - | TGTGCCAGCAGGGCTGGCCCCGGGGAGACCCAGTACTTC | CASRAGPGETQYF
TRBJ1-1 | once | TRBV28 | - | TGTGCCAGCAGTCTCAGGGGTTCTCGGAACACTGAAGCTTTCTTT | CASSLRGSRNTEAFF
TRBJ1-5 | once | TRBV6-1 | TRBD1 | TGTGCCAGCAGAAACAGGGGTGGGCAGCCCCAGCATTTT | CASRNRGGQPQHF
TRBJ2-1 | - | TRBV6-1 | - | TGTGCCAGCGTCCCCTTAATGGGACCCCGCAATGAGCAGTTCTTC | CASVPLMGPRNEQFF
TRBJ2-4 | once | TRBV7-2 | TRBD1 | TGTGCCAGCAGAAGAACAGGGGGCGCTGGGGAAAAAAACATTCAGTACTTC | CASRRTGGAGEKNIQYF
TRBJ2-7 | - | TRBV14 | - | TGTGCCAGCAGCCAACAGGTTTGGGGTGGGCAGTACTTC | CASSQQVWGGQYF
TRBJ2-3 | - | TRBV10-3 | - | TGTGCCATCCGAGAGGGGGAGACAGATACGCAGTATTTT | CAIREGETDTQYF
TRBJ2-7 | - | TRBV28 | - | TGTGCCAGCAGCCCCCCCGGGGTCTACGAGCAGTACTTC | CASSPPGVYEQYF
TRBJ1-2 | - | TRBV27 | - | TGTGCCAGCAGTTTCAGGGCGCCAGTAAACTATGGCTACACCTTC | CASSFRAPVNYGYTF
TRBJ1-5 | once | TRBV4-2 | TRBD1 | TGTGCCAGCAGCCAGGGGATAGCAGGGGGTCCTCAGCCCCAGCATTTT | CASSQGIAGGPQPQHF
TRBJ2-7 | - | TRBV19 | - | TGTGCCAGTAGTATAGTAGGGACACCAACCTACGAGCAGTACTTC | CASSIVGTPTYEQYF